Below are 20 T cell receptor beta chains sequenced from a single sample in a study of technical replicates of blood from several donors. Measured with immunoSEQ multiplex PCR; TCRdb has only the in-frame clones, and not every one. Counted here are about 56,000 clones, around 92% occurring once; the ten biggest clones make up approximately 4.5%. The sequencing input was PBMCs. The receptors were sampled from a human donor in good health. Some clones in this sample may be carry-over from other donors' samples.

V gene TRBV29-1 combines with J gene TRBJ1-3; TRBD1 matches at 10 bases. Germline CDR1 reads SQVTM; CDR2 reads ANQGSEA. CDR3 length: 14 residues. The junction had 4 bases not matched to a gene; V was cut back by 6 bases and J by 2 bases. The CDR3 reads CSVRTGGPGNTIYF. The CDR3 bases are TGCAGCGTGCGGACAGGGGGACCTGGAAACACCATATATTTT.

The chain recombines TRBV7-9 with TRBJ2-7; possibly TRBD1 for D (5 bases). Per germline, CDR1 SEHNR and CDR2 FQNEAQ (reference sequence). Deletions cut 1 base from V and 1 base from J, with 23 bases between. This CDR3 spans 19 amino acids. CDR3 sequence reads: CASSLVTGWSWDFSYEQYF. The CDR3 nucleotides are TGTGCCAGCAGCTTAGTCACAGGATGGTCTTGGGATTTTTCCTACGAGCAGTACTTC.

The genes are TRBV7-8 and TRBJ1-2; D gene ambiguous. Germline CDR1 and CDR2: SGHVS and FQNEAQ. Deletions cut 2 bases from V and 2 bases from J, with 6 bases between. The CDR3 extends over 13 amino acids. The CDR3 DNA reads TGTGCCAGCAGCTTAAACACAAACTATGGCTACACCTTC. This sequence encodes CASSLNTNYGYTF.

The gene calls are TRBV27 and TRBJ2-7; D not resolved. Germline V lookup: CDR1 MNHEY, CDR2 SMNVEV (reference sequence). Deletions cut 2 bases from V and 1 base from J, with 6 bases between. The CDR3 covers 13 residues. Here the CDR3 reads CASSLQVSYEQYF. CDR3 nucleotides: TGTGCCAGCAGTTTACAGGTATCCTACGAGCAGTACTTC.

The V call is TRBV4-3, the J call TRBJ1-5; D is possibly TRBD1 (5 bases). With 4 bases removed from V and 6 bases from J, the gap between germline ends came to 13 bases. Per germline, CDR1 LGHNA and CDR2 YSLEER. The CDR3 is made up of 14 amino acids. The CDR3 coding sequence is TGCGCCAGCAGCCTTGAGCAGGGAAGTCAGCCCCAGCATTTT. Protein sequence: CASSLEQGSQPQHF.

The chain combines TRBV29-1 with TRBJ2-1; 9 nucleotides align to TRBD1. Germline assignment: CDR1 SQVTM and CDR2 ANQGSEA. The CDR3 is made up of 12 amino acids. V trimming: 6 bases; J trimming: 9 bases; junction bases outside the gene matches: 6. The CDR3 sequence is CSVQGATFEQFF. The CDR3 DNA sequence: TGCAGCGTACAGGGGGCTACATTTGAGCAGTTCTTC.

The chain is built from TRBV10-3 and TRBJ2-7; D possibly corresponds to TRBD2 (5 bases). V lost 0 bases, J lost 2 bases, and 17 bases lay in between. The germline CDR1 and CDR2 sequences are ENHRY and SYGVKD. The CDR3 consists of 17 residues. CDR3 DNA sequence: TGTGCCATCAGTGAGTCCCGGGGAACATATAGCACCTACGAGCAGTACTTC. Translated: CAISESRGTYSTYEQYF.

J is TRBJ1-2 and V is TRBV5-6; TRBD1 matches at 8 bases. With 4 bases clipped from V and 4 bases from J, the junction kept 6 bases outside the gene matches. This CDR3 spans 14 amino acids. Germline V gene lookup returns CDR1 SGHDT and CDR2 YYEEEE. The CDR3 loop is CASSAEDRGYGYTF. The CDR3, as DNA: TGTGCCAGCAGCGCTGAAGACAGGGGCTATGGCTACACCTTC. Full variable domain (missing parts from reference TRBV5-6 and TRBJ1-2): DAGVTQSPTHLIKTRGQQVTLRCSPKSGHDTVSWYQQALGQGPQFIFQYYEEEERQRGNFPDRFSGHQFPNYSSELNVNALLLGDSALYLCASSAEDRGYGYTFGSGTRLTVV.

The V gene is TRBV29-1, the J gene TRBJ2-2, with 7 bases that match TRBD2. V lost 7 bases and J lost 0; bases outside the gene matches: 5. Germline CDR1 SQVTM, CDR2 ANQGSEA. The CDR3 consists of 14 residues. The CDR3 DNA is TGCAGCGCTAGCGGACCGTCGAACACCGGGGAGCTGTTTTTT. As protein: CSASGPSNTGELFF.

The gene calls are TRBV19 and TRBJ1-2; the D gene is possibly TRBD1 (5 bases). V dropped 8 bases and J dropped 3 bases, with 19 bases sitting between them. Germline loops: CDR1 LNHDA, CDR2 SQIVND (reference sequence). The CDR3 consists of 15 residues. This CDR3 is CASRGGGTVDYGYTF. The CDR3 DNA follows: TGTGCCAGTCGGGGAGGTGGGACGGTAGACTATGGCTACACCTTC. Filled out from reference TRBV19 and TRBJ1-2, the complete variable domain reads DGGITQSPKYLFRKEGQNVTLSCEQNLNHDAMYWYRQDPGQGLRLIYYSQIVNDFQKGDIAEGYSVSREKKESFPLTVTSAQKNPTAFYLCASRGGGTVDYGYTFGSGTRLTVV.

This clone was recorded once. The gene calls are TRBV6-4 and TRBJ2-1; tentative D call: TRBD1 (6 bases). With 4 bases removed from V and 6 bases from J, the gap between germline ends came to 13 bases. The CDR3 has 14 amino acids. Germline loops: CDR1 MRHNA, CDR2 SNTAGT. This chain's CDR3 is CASSADWTVNEQFF. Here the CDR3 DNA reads TGTGCCAGCAGTGCCGACTGGACAGTCAATGAGCAGTTCTTC.

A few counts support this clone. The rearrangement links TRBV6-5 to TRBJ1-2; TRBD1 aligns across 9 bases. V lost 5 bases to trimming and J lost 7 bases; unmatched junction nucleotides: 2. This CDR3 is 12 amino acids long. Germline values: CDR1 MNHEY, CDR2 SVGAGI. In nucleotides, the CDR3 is TGTGCCAGCAGTCAGGACAGGGGTGGCTACACCTTC. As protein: CASSQDRGGYTF.

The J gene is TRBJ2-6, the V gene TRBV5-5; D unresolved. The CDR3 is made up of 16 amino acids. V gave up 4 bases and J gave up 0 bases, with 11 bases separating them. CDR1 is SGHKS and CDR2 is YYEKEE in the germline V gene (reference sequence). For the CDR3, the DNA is TGTGCCAGCAGCGCCTTACCGAGCTCTGGGGCCAACGTCCTGACTTTC. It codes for CASSALPSSGANVLTF.

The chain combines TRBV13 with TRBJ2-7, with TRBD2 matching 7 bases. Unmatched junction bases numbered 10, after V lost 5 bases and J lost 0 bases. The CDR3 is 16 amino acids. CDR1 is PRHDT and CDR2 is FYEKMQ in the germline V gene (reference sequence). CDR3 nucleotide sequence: TGTGCCAGCAGCGTAATTAGCGGGCCCAGCTCCTACGAGCAGTACTTC. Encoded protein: CASSVISGPSSYEQYF.

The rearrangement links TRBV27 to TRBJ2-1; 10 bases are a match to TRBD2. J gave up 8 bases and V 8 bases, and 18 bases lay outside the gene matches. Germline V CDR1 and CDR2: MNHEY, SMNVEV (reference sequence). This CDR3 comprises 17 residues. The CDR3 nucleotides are TGTGCCAGCTCCCCACCCCATCTAGCGGGAGTTCTGTATGAGCAGTTCTTC. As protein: CASSPPHLAGVLYEQFF.

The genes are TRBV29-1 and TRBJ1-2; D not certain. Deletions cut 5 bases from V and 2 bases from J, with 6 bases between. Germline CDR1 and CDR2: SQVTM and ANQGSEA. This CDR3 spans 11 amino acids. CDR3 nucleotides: TGCAGCGTTCTCGTAAACTATGGCTACACCTTC. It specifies CSVLVNYGYTF. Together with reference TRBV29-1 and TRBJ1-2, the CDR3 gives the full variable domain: SAVISQKPSRDICQRGTSLTIQCQVDSQVTMMFWYRQQPGQSLTLIATANQGSEATYESGFVIDKFPISRPNLTFSTLTVSNMSPEDSSIYLCSVLVNYGYTFGSGTRLTVV.

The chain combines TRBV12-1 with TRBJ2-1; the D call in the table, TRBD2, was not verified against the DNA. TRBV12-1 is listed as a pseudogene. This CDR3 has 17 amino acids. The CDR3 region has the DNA TGTGCCAGCAGCTTCGTCCGTCTGGCGGAAAAGTACAATGAGCAGTTCTTC. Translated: CASSFVRLAEKYNEQFF.

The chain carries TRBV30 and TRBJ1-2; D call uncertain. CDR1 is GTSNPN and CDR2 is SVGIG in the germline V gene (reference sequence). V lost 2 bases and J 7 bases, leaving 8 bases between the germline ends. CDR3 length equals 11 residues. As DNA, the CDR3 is TGTGCCTGGAGTAGACTAGGTGGCTACACCTTC. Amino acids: CAWSRLGGYTF.

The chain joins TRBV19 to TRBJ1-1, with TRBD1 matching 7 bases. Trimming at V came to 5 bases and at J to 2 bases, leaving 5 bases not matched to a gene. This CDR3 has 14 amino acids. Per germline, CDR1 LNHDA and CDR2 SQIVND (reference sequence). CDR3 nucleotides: TGTGCCAGTAGTTTCCGGGACAGCAACACTGAAGCTTTCTTT. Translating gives CASSFRDSNTEAFF. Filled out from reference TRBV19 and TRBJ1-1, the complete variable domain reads DGGITQSPKYLFRKEGQNVTLSCEQNLNHDAMYWYRQDPGQGLRLIYYSQIVNDFQKGDIAEGYSVSREKKESFPLTVTSAQKNPTAFYLCASSFRDSNTEAFFGQGTRLTVV.

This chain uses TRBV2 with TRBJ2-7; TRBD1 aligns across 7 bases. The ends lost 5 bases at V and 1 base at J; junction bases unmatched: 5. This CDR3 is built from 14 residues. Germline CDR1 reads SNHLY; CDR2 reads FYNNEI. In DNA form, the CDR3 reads TGTGCCAGCAGTCATGGGACAGCTTCCTACGAGCAGTACTTC. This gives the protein CASSHGTASYEQYF.